Shown below are 6 T cell receptor beta chains from a single sample sequenced in a study of OX40 agonist ivuxolimab in advanced cancers. Profiling relied on immunoSEQ multiplex PCR, and the TCRdb table lists in-frame clones only, not all of them. This table has about 15,000 clones, roughly 60% appearing once. The source was CD4+ or CD8+ T cells sorted from blood, collected in a trial of the OX40 agonist ivuxolimab. The origin of the receptors is an adult with an advanced solid tumor such as melanoma, head and neck, liver or kidney cancer.

J is TRBJ2-3 and V is TRBV7-9; D is unresolved. The CDR3 is 14 residues long. The V and J ends lost 5 bases and 6 bases respectively, with 15 bases between them. CDR1 is SEHNR, CDR2 FQNEAQ, per germline (reference sequence). The CDR3 protein is CASSPTLLWDTQYF. The CDR3, as DNA: TGTGCCAGCAGCCCCACCCTATTATGGGATACGCAGTATTTT.

About this clone: The conserved phenylalanine or tryptophan is not found at the CDR3 terminus, so this likely reflects a read error. V usage is TRBV5-1 and J usage is TRBJ1-2; 8 positions agree with TRBD1. The germline V gene encodes CDR1 SGHRS and CDR2 YFSETQ. Unmatched junction bases numbered 7, after V lost 0 bases and J lost 6 bases. CDR3 length: 15 residues. CDR3 residues: CASSLEGQGVDGYTL. The CDR3 DNA reads as TGCGCCAGCAGCTTGGAAGGACAGGGTGTCGATGGCTACACCCTC.

The sample holds one count of this clone. This CDR3 is CASTGTQGSTDTQYF. In nucleotides, the CDR3 is TGTGCCAGCACCGGAACCCAGGGTAGCACAGATACGCAGTATTTT. The chain carries TRBV7-9 and TRBJ2-3, with D possibly matching TRBD1 (5 bases). This CDR3 has 15 amino acids. V gave up 7 bases and J gave up 0 bases, with 14 bases separating them. CDR1 is SEHNR, CDR2 FQNEAQ, per germline (reference sequence).

This clone was observed a handful of times. The chain recombines TRBV29-1 with TRBJ2-7, with 10 bases lining up with TRBD2. Germline V gene data show CDR1 as SQVTM and CDR2 as ANQGSEA. With V trimmed by 6 bases and J by 0 bases, 5 bases remained unmatched. The CDR3 sequence is 14 residues long. The CDR3 DNA follows: TGCAGCGTGGGGGGGACTAGCGACTCCTACGAGCAGTACTTC. Its translation: CSVGGTSDSYEQYF.

By sample fraction, this clone is large. The CDR3 DNA is TGCGCCAGCAGCCAAGGACAGGCAACCGGGGAGCTGTTTTTT. As protein: CASSQGQATGELFF. V and J are TRBV4-1 and TRBJ2-2, with D perhaps TRBD1 (6 bases). Germline V lookup: CDR1 MGHRA, CDR2 YSYEKL. The CDR3 has 14 residues. Between the trimmed V and J ends, which lost 1 base and 5 bases, there was a span of 8 bases.

The chain combines TRBV5-4 with TRBJ1-3; D call uncertain. The V end lost 0 bases, the J end lost 0 bases, and 7 bases lay between the germline ends. Germline V gene data show CDR1 as SGHNT and CDR2 as YYREEE (reference sequence). CDR3 length: 15 amino acids. The CDR3 sequence is CASSLARDSGNTIYF. Here the CDR3 DNA reads TGTGCCAGCAGCTTGGCACGGGACTCTGGAAACACCATATATTTT.